This T cell receptor (beta chain) was captured in a study of cytomegalovirus exposure and HLA in healthy donors. The V end lost 0 bases, the J end lost 7 bases, and 16 bases lay between the germline ends. The length of the CDR3 is 15 residues. Germline V lookup: CDR1 SQVTM, CDR2 ANQGSEA. As regards this clone: Its antigen is unknown.

Amplification used 60 Vbeta primers and 13 Jbeta primers. Original data processing: As a later analysis found, there were 82 million or so unique TCR beta chains, of which around 10 million were shared. Profiling relied on immunoSEQ multiplex PCR, and the TCRdb table lists in-frame clones only, not all of them. The V and J calls and clone size are taken from that table; D and trimming were inferred from the DNA. The sample carries approximately 120,000 clones, 65% to 85% recorded once. Study-wide findings and caveats: Productive status was seen about 90% or about 30% of the time for most TCR beta V segments in an earlier analysis. Indistinguishable V segments, including TRBV6-2 and TRBV6-3, were excluded. A later analysis revealed that TCR association rates differed between HLA loci, peaking at DRB1 and bottoming out at HLA-C.

The chain employs TRBV29-1 and TRBJ2-1; possible D gene TRBD2, 5 bases. What was sequenced was PBMCs. The clonotype was recovered from a young man in good health and CMV-seropositive. The CDR3 here is CSVEEKAGIMNEQFF. CDR3 sequence (DNA): TGCAGCGTTGAAGAAAAGGCCGGGATCATGAATGAGCAGTTCTTC.